The present T cell receptor (beta chain) was sequenced within a study of blood T cell repertoires in COVID-19. Background on the study: Italy, Spain and the United States were the sources of the convalescent and acute COVID-19 samples. PBMCs, B-cell-depleted T cells, or T cells were the source of the cDNA or gDNA that made up the material.

This CDR3 is 14 amino acids long. Trimming took 0 bases from V and 8 from J, leaving 11 bases between them. CDR1 and CDR2 (germline): SGDLS, YYNGEE. Authors' analysis steps: Researchers report that nucleated cell counts were estimated from reference gene primer amplification. Libraries were prepared by immunoSEQ multiplex PCR; TCRdb keeps only in-frame clonotypes and omits some of them. Clone size and V and J calls were adopted from that table, with D and trimming inferred from the DNA. The repertoire includes tens of thousands of clones, roughly 84% of them detected once, and 4.5% to 5.5% sits in the top ten.

V is TRBV9 and J is TRBJ1-4; D is ambiguous. The receptor's source is a woman aged 55-69 years with acute or convalescent COVID-19. The sequenced material came from peripheral blood. The CDR3 reads CASSVDTAAEKLFF. In DNA, the CDR3 is TGTGCCAGCAGCGTAGACACAGCCGCGGAAAAACTGTTTTTT. The complete variable domain, with remaining parts taken from reference TRBV9 and TRBJ1-4, reads DSGVTQTPKHLITATGQRVTLRCSPRSGDLSVYWYQQSLDQGLQFLIQYYNGEERAKGNILERFSAQQFPDLHSELNLSSLELGDSALYFCASSVDTAAEKLFFGSGTQLSVL.